Shown below are 24 T cell receptor beta chains from a single sample sequenced in a study of T cell repertoires in cytomegalovirus infection (dated by TCRdb to about 2019). Sequencing was carried out with an Illumina HiSeq 1500. Using fastp trimming at Q25 and MiXCR clonotype assembly, TCRdb reanalyzed the public sequencing data and kept in-frame beta chains. A single entry per CDR3 protein holds the most common genes and DNA from its merged rows. The sample table contains approximately 500,000 distinct CDR3 sequences; only one count was recorded for approximately 16% of them. Roughly a quarter of the sample is in the top ten clones. Source material: CD8+ T cells from PBMCs. These receptors all stem from a human donor in good health (CMV status not recorded). Some clones in this sample may be carry-over from other donors' samples.

The chain uses TRBV20-1 and TRBJ2-1; D is unclear. CDR1 and CDR2 (germline): DFQATT, SNEGSKA (reference sequence). The V end was cut by 5 bases, the J end by 6 bases, with 14 bases between. The CDR3 has 13 amino acids. The CDR3 spells CSAAPPQLNEQFF. The DNA for the CDR3 is TGCAGTGCTGCTCCCCCCCAGCTCAATGAGCAGTTCTTC.

Turning to this clonotype: The CDR3 carries no conserved terminal phenylalanine or tryptophan, so it likely arises from a read error. The chain employs TRBV12-3 or TRBV12-4 and TRBJ2-7, with TRBD1 matching 11 bases. The CDR3 consists of 18 residues. Here the CDR3 DNA reads TGTGCTAGCAGTTCCTCCTCGACCGGGACAGGGGGAACCTACGAGCAGTACTTA. Its protein product is CASSSSSTGTGGTYEQYL.

This clonotype has more than one count but fewer than ten. The genes are TRBV30 and TRBJ2-7; D is unclear. Germline CDR1 is GTSNPN and CDR2 is SVGIG (reference sequence). Trimming shortened V by 1 base and J by 0 bases, and 7 bases separated the two germline ends. The CDR3 loop spans 13 amino acids. CDR3 coding DNA: TGTGCCTGGAGTGGCGGTCACTCCTACGAGCAGTACTTC. Its protein is CAWSGGHSYEQYF.

In this sample, this clonotype turned up many times. This chain connects TRBV7-4 to TRBJ2-1; 9 nucleotides match TRBD1. The germline V gene has CDR1 SGHVT and CDR2 SQSDAQ. The CDR3 consists of 14 residues. The ends lost 5 bases at V and 6 bases at J; junction bases unmatched: 5. For the CDR3, the DNA is TGTGCCAGCAGCCCAGGACAGGGGCTCAATGAGCAGTTCTTC. Translated, it gives CASSPGQGLNEQFF.

This clonotype has just a few counts. V is TRBV6-6 and J is TRBJ2-3, with TRBD1 as a possible D gene (5 bases). The V gene's germline CDR1 is MNHNY and CDR2 SVGAGI (reference sequence). This CDR3 has 14 amino acids. Trimming shortened V by 7 bases and J by 1 base, and 12 bases separated the two germline ends. This CDR3 reads CASNAGPGTDTQYF. CDR3 DNA: TGTGCCAGCAACGCAGGGCCTGGCACAGATACGCAGTATTTT.

The chain combines TRBV28 with TRBJ2-7; TRBD1 matches 10 bases. Trimming removed 7 bases from V and 4 bases from J; junction bases left unmatched: 7. The CDR3 loop spans 14 amino acids. Germline CDR1 is MDHEN and CDR2 is SYDVKM. Written as DNA, the CDR3 is TGTGCCAGCAAACCCGACAGGGGGCTTTACGAGCAGTACTTC. Translated, it gives CASKPDRGLYEQYF. Full variable domain (missing parts from reference TRBV28 and TRBJ2-7): DVKVTQSSRYLVKRTGEKVFLECVQDMDHENMFWYRQDPGLGLRLIYFSYDVKMKEKGDIPEGYSVSREKKERFSLILESASTNQTSMYLCASKPDRGLYEQYFGPGTRLTVT.

This clonotype has more than one count but fewer than ten. This CDR3 fails to terminate in the conserved phenylalanine or tryptophan, so it likely reflects a read error. V and J are TRBV5-6 and TRBJ2-4, with D unresolved. V lost 5 bases, J lost 3 bases, and 15 bases lay in between. The CDR3 covers 15 residues. CDR1 and CDR2 (germline): SGHDT, YYEEEE. The CDR3 DNA sequence: TGTGCCAGCAGTTCGGAGTTAAACGACAAAAACATTCAGTACTTA. This translates into CASSSELNDKNIQYL.

This sequence joins TRBV5-1 and TRBJ2-3; 8 bases line up with TRBD2. This CDR3 spans 16 amino acids. V lost 4 bases to trimming and J lost 2 bases; unmatched junction nucleotides: 9. Germline loops: CDR1 SGHRS, CDR2 YFSETQ. This CDR3 reads CASSPREGPFTDTQYF. The CDR3 DNA reads TGCGCCAGCAGCCCCCGGGAGGGGCCGTTCACAGATACGCAGTATTTT.

This clonotype was recorded at least ten times. The chain has TRBV27 and TRBJ1-1, with 9 nucleotides matching TRBD1. Germline CDR1 is MNHEY and CDR2 is SMNVEV (reference sequence). This CDR3 contains 14 residues. The junction had 2 bases not matched to a gene; V was cut back by 2 bases and J by 4 bases. The CDR3 DNA sequence: TGTGCCAGCAGTTTAAGGGGACAGGGCACTGAAGCTTTCTTT. Translation: CASSLRGQGTEAFF.

This clonotype appeared a few times. J is TRBJ2-7 and V is TRBV3-1, with TRBD2 matching 7 bases. The CDR3 sequence is 15 residues long. From germline, CDR1 is LGHDT and CDR2 YNNKEL (reference sequence). Losses at the gene ends were 4 bases for V and 3 bases for J; bases not matched to a gene: 9. The CDR3 loop is CASSLGRGGNYEQYF. The CDR3, as DNA: TGTGCCAGCAGCCTCGGAAGGGGAGGGAACTACGAGCAGTACTTC.

This clonotype was counted a few times. The V gene is TRBV6-1, the J gene TRBJ2-2; D uncertain. The V gene lost 1 base and the J gene lost 0 bases, with 12 bases spanning the gap. Looked up from germline, CDR1 is MNHNS and CDR2 is SASEGT. This CDR3 has 17 amino acids. CDR3 in amino acids: CASSEDGSLTNTGELFF. Here the CDR3 DNA reads TGTGCCAGCAGTGAAGACGGATCCCTAACGAACACCGGGGAGCTGTTTTTT.

The chain uses TRBV6-4 and TRBJ2-3; D uncertain. Germline CDR1 and CDR2: MRHNA and SNTAGT. With 0 bases removed from V and 3 bases from J, the gap between germline ends came to 7 bases. This CDR3 is 14 amino acids long. The CDR3, as DNA: TGTGCCAGCAGTGACTCTTTGGGGACAGATACGCAGTATTTT. This gives the protein CASSDSLGTDTQYF.

This clonotype came up many times. This sequence joins TRBV7-8 and TRBJ2-5, with TRBD2 as a possible D gene (6 bases). Germline CDR1 SGHVS, CDR2 FQNEAQ. Trimming left V 5 bases short and J 7 bases short, with 17 bases between. This CDR3 is built from 14 residues. The CDR3 sequence: CASSPPGAMGTQYF. The CDR3, as DNA: TGTGCCAGCAGCCCCCCGGGAGCGATGGGGACCCAGTACTTC.

About this clonotype itself: A much larger clone differs from this one at a single base, so this may be a read error. The CDR3 carries no conserved terminal phenylalanine or tryptophan, so it likely arises from a read error. No DNA is shown, since the ends of the CDR3 on it are uncertain; the CDR3 is the one TCRdb lists. CDR3 sequence reads: CASSHLRGRRFC. V gene TRBV11-2 combines with J gene TRBJ1-3; the table's D call, TRBD1, was not checked against the DNA. The germline CDR1 and CDR2 sequences are SGHAT and FQNNGV. The CDR3 region is 12 residues in length, termini included.

This clonotype was found a few times. The chain employs TRBV10-3 and TRBJ2-1; D is ambiguous. The CDR3 has 12 residues. The V end was cut by 6 bases, the J end by 7 bases, with 10 bases between. The germline gives CDR1 ENHRY, CDR2 SYGVKD. CDR3 loop: CAISGVGNEQFF. In DNA, the CDR3 is TGTGCCATCAGCGGCGTAGGTAATGAGCAGTTCTTC.

This clonotype was detected many times. This chain uses TRBV27 with TRBJ1-5; D perhaps matches TRBD1 (6 bases). This CDR3 is built from 15 residues. Germline V CDR1 and CDR2: MNHEY, SMNVEV (reference sequence). V lost 6 bases and J lost 4, with 16 bases in between. In nucleotides, the CDR3 is TGTGCCAGCAGGGACCCGACAGGACCTAATCAGCCCCAGCATTTT. Protein product: CASRDPTGPNQPQHF.

This clonotype was seen more than once but under ten times. This chain joins TRBV27 and TRBJ1-6; the D gene is possibly TRBD1 (5 bases). This CDR3 is 13 amino acids long. The ends were cut back, 8 bases at V and 15 bases at J, with 20 bases in the middle. Germline lookup yields CDR1 MNHEY and CDR2 SMNVEV (reference sequence). CDR3 region: CASGLDTAGILHF. DNA for the CDR3: TGTGCCAGCGGCCTGGACACGGCCGGAATCCTCCACTTT.

This clonotype was detected ten times or more. The CDR3 DNA follows: TGTGCCAGCAGCGCCCCGTATGGAGCCCAGTACTTC. Protein: CASSAPYGAQYF. V is TRBV27 and J is TRBJ2-5; D is undetermined. CDR1 and CDR2 (germline): MNHEY, SMNVEV (reference sequence). V lost 6 bases to trimming and J lost 9 bases, with 14 bases between them. The CDR3 runs to 12 residues.

There are many counts of this clonotype. This chain joins TRBV11-3 and TRBJ1-1, with 8 bases lining up with TRBD1. CDR3 length: 14 residues. V gave up 4 bases and J gave up 4 bases; unmatched junction bases: 5. The germline CDR1 and CDR2 sequences are SGHNT and YENEEA. The CDR3 region is CASSSPGQATEAFF. For the CDR3, the DNA is TGTGCCAGCAGCTCGCCGGGACAGGCCACTGAAGCTTTCTTT.

The chain carries TRBV27 and TRBJ1-1; TRBD1 matches at 7 bases. The CDR3 runs to 15 residues. V was pared by 8 bases and J by 6 bases, with 15 bases of the junction left unmatched. CDR1 is MNHEY and CDR2 is SMNVEV in the germline V gene (reference sequence). In DNA, the CDR3 is TGTGCCAGCTATACCCAGGGGGGGTTGGGATCTGAAGCTTTCTTT. Translating gives CASYTQGGLGSEAFF.

V is TRBV5-7 and J is TRBJ1-3; D remains unclear. TRBV5-7 is identified as an open reading frame with a role that is uncertain. V was pared by 2 bases and J by 0 bases, with 15 bases between. The CDR3 consists of 17 residues. CDR3 residues: CASSFERSPSSGNTIYF. CDR3 bases: TGTGCCAGCAGCTTTGAAAGGTCGCCGAGCTCTGGAAACACCATATATTTT.

As to this clonotype: At one end the junction does not follow the germline gene, possibly because of a read error. The chain joins TRBV20-1 to TRBJ1-1; D might be TRBD1 (5 bases). The CDR3 runs 13 residues. The germline V gene encodes CDR1 DFQATT and CDR2 SNEGSKA (reference sequence). The CDR3 region is CSARETPRQRSNF. The CDR3 nucleotides are TGCAGTGCTAGAGAAACACCGAGACAGCGGTCGAACTTT.

This CDR3 reads CSVRQGNQPQHF. CDR3 DNA sequence: TGCAGCGTTAGACAGGGGAATCAGCCCCAGCATTTT. The chain combines TRBV29-1 with TRBJ1-5; TRBD1 matches 8 bases. The CDR3 spans 12 residues. CDR1 SQVTM and CDR2 ANQGSEA come from the germline V gene. The V gene end was trimmed by 5 bases and the J gene end by 4 bases; junction bases not matched to a gene: 1.

This sequence joins TRBV4-2 and TRBJ2-2; D is ambiguous. CDR3 length: 13 residues. Looked up from germline, CDR1 is LGHNA and CDR2 is YNFKEQ. Trimming pared 1 base from V and 7 bases from J, leaving 7 bases between. The CDR3 loop reads CASSQGADGELFF. CDR3 DNA sequence: TGTGCCAGCAGCCAAGGCGCTGACGGGGAGCTGTTTTTT.